What follows are 27 T cell receptor beta chains derived from one specimen sequenced in a study of cytomegalovirus exposure and HLA in healthy donors. Using immunoSEQ multiplex PCR, the repertoire was profiled, and TCRdb retains in-frame clones only, with some absent. The data contain 55,000 to 65,000 clones, around 90% of them singletons. The sequenced material came from PBMCs. These receptors all come from a man between 18 and 29 years old in good health and CMV-seronegative.

The chain uses TRBV29-1 and TRBJ1-1, with 7 nucleotides matching TRBD1. Germline values: CDR1 SQVTM, CDR2 ANQGSEA. The V gene end was trimmed by 8 bases and the J gene end by 5 bases; junction bases not matched to a gene: 14. The CDR3 sequence is 14 residues long. CDR3 protein: CSFRQGTVRTEAFF. Written as DNA, the CDR3 is TGCAGCTTCCGACAGGGCACGGTGAGGACTGAAGCTTTCTTT.

V usage is TRBV5-6 and J usage is TRBJ2-6; 7 nucleotides line up with TRBD1. Unmatched junction bases numbered 4, after V lost 2 bases and J lost 2 bases. The CDR3 spans 16 residues. The germline V gene encodes CDR1 SGHDT and CDR2 YYEEEE. This CDR3 reads CASSLRGGAGANVLTF. CDR3 sequence (DNA): TGTGCCAGCAGCTTAAGAGGGGGCGCTGGGGCCAACGTCCTGACTTTC.

J is TRBJ2-5 and V is TRBV18, with a weak D call TRBD1 (6 bases). Germline V gene data show CDR1 as KGHSH and CDR2 as LQKENI. The CDR3 is 15 residues long. The V end was cut by 3 bases, the J end by 8 bases, with 19 bases between. CDR3 DNA sequence: TGTGCCAGCTCACCGATGGCAGGGGAAAAGGAAACCCAGTACTTC. Its protein is CASSPMAGEKETQYF.

This clone is a singleton in its sample. This chain links TRBV15 with TRBJ2-2; D is perhaps TRBD2 (5 bases). This CDR3 is built from 13 residues. The V end lost 5 bases, the J end lost 3 bases, and 7 bases lay between the germline ends. Germline CDR1 LNHNV, CDR2 YYDKDF (reference sequence). CDR3 region: CATSGSDTGELFF. The CDR3 DNA follows: TGTGCCACCAGCGGGAGTGACACCGGGGAGCTGTTTTTT.

This rearrangement joins TRBV5-1 to TRBJ1-2; D is possibly TRBD1 (5 bases). CDR1 and CDR2 (germline): SGHRS, YFSETQ. This CDR3 contains 13 residues. Trimming removed 4 bases at V and 7 bases at J, with 14 bases between. This CDR3 reads CASSPRGDGGYTF. The CDR3 nucleotides read TGCGCCAGCAGCCCGCGGGGGGATGGTGGCTACACCTTC.

CDR3 protein: CSVGTSGRAYEQYF. CDR3 sequence (DNA): TGCAGCGTGGGAACTAGCGGGAGGGCCTACGAGCAGTACTTC. The chain combines TRBV29-1 with TRBJ2-7; TRBD2 agrees at 13 bases. The CDR3 runs to 14 residues. The J segment lost 2 bases and the V segment lost 6 bases, leaving 4 bases of the junction unmatched. The germline V gene has CDR1 SQVTM and CDR2 ANQGSEA.

The rearrangement joins TRBV28 to TRBJ1-5; no clear D. The CDR3 length is 15 residues. Per the germline V gene, CDR1 is MDHEN and CDR2 is SYDVKM. Trimming took off 2 bases at V and 4 bases at J, with 12 bases between the two ends. The CDR3, as DNA: TGTGCCAGCAGTTTAGGCGGAGGTCGTAATCAGCCCCAGCATTTT. Amino acid sequence: CASSLGGGRNQPQHF. The full variable domain, rest sourced from reference TRBV28 and TRBJ1-5, is DVKVTQSSRYLVKRTGEKVFLECVQDMDHENMFWYRQDPGLGLRLIYFSYDVKMKEKGDIPEGYSVSREKKERFSLILESASTNQTSMYLCASSLGGGRNQPQHFGDGTRLSIL.

This chain connects TRBV6-1 to TRBJ2-3, with D unresolved. Trimming took 0 bases from V and 0 from J, leaving 4 bases between them. From germline, CDR1 is MNHNS and CDR2 SASEGT. The CDR3 length is 14 residues. The CDR3 region is CASSEAYSTDTQYF. The CDR3 nucleotides read TGTGCCAGCAGTGAAGCGTATAGCACAGATACGCAGTATTTT.

This clone was recorded a few times. This chain links TRBV6-1 with TRBJ2-3; D remains unclear. Trimming pared 8 bases from V and 5 bases from J, leaving 11 bases between. Germline CDR1 reads MNHNS; CDR2 reads SASEGT. The CDR3 is 12 amino acids. The CDR3: CASSVSGDTQYF. CDR3 sequence (DNA): TGTGCCAGCTCAGTCTCTGGAGATACGCAGTATTTT.

This sequence joins TRBV9 and TRBJ2-7; D unclear. The CDR3 sequence is 15 residues long. CDR1 is SGDLS and CDR2 is YYNGEE in the germline V gene. V lost 4 bases and J 2 bases, leaving 16 bases between the germline ends. This CDR3 reads CASSITPTDPYEQYF. The CDR3 DNA reads TGTGCCAGCAGCATCACCCCCACAGACCCCTACGAGCAGTACTTC.

CDR3 loop: CASRYGQGTEAFF. DNA for the CDR3: TGTGCCAGCAGGTACGGACAGGGCACTGAAGCTTTCTTT. This chain links TRBV2 with TRBJ1-1; TRBD1 matches 8 bases. CDR1 SNHLY and CDR2 FYNNEI come from the germline V gene. The CDR3 is 13 amino acids. V dropped 6 bases and J dropped 4; count of bases not matched to a gene: 4.

J is TRBJ1-5 and V is TRBV19; D may be TRBD1 (5 bases). Trimming pared 4 bases from V and 5 bases from J, leaving 12 bases between. The germline gives CDR1 LNHDA, CDR2 SQIVND (reference sequence). This CDR3 has 14 residues. The CDR3 protein is CASSNTGLYQPQHF. In DNA form, the CDR3 reads TGTGCCAGTAGTAATACAGGCCTATATCAGCCCCAGCATTTT.

The chain carries TRBV27 and TRBJ2-7; 7 positions match TRBD1. The CDR3 covers 14 residues. Trimming took 2 bases from V and 3 from J; bases not matched to a gene: 4. Per the germline V gene, CDR1 is MNHEY and CDR2 is SMNVEV (reference sequence). CDR3 bases: TGTGCCAGCAGTTTACAGGGGGATTTCTACGAGCAGTACTTC. This sequence encodes CASSLQGDFYEQYF.

This rearrangement joins TRBV28 to TRBJ1-5, with D uncertain. CDR3 length equals 14 residues. CDR1 is MDHEN, CDR2 SYDVKM, per germline. Trimming removed 3 bases at V and 1 base at J, with 7 bases between. CDR3 sequence: CASSFLDSNQPQHF. The CDR3 coding sequence is TGTGCCAGCAGTTTTCTAGACAGCAATCAGCCCCAGCATTTT.

The chain joins TRBV7-9 to TRBJ2-5; D remains unclear. Germline V lookup: CDR1 SEHNR, CDR2 FQNEAQ (reference sequence). The CDR3 has 14 residues. V was trimmed by 4 bases and J by 2 bases, leaving 11 bases between them. The chain's CDR3 is CASSSASRQETQYF. The CDR3 nucleotides are TGTGCCAGCAGCTCGGCCTCGAGGCAAGAGACCCAGTACTTC.

This chain uses TRBV19 with TRBJ2-2, with TRBD2 identical over 11 bases. The CDR3 has 16 residues. V trimming: 5 bases; J trimming: 0 bases; junction bases outside the gene matches: 2. Germline V gene lookup returns CDR1 LNHDA and CDR2 SQIVND (reference sequence). The CDR3 coding sequence is TGTGCCAGTAGTCTACTAGCGGGGGCGAACACCGGGGAGCTGTTTTTT. This translates into CASSLLAGANTGELFF.

This chain links TRBV2 with TRBJ2-7; 8 bases are a match to TRBD1. Trimming cost V 8 bases and J 2 bases; bases outside gene matches: 8. The CDR3 sequence is 14 residues long. Germline V gene data show CDR1 as SNHLY and CDR2 as FYNNEI. The chain's CDR3 is CASGPGTGAYEQYF. CDR3 DNA sequence: TGTGCCAGCGGGCCCGGGACAGGTGCCTACGAGCAGTACTTC.

The chain combines TRBV6-6 with TRBJ1-1; 7 bases agree with TRBD1. The CDR3 sequence is 15 residues long. The V gene end was trimmed by 2 bases and the J gene end by 4 bases; junction bases not matched to a gene: 7. CDR1 is MNHNY, CDR2 SVGAGI, per germline (reference sequence). The CDR3 nucleotides are TGTGCCAGCAGTTACAGCCAGGGGGTGGTCACTGAAGCTTTCTTT. Protein product: CASSYSQGVVTEAFF.

J is TRBJ1-4 and V is TRBV2, with 10 bases aligning to TRBD1. After removal of 3 bases from V and 7 bases from J, the junction contained 2 bases not matched to a gene. The CDR3 contains 14 residues. Per the germline V gene, CDR1 is SNHLY and CDR2 is FYNNEI. The CDR3 DNA sequence: TGTGCCAGCAGTGAGGGACAGGGGAGTGAAAAACTGTTTTTT. Its translation is CASSEGQGSEKLFF.

The chain employs TRBV28 and TRBJ2-1; 14 positions agree with TRBD2. The CDR3 length is 16 residues. J lost 2 bases, V lost 8 bases, and 5 bases had no gene match. Germline assignment: CDR1 MDHEN and CDR2 SYDVKM. The CDR3 DNA reads TGTGCCAGCGGGACTAGCGGGAGTCTGGCCTACAATGAGCAGTTCTTC. It encodes CASGTSGSLAYNEQFF. Complete variable domain (other parts from reference TRBV28 and TRBJ2-1): DVKVTQSSRYLVKRTGEKVFLECVQDMDHENMFWYRQDPGLGLRLIYFSYDVKMKEKGDIPEGYSVSREKKERFSLILESASTNQTSMYLCASGTSGSLAYNEQFFGPGTRLTVL.

This clone was found once. The chain is built from TRBV30 and TRBJ2-2; possible D gene TRBD1, 6 bases. V was cut by 5 bases and J by 6 bases, with 22 bases left in between. Germline V gene lookup returns CDR1 GTSNPN and CDR2 SVGIG (reference sequence). This CDR3 contains 16 residues. The CDR3 nucleotides are TGTGCCTGGTCCAAGACAGGCAGCTCCCTCCCCGGGGAGCTGTTTTTT. Translated: CAWSKTGSSLPGELFF. Combining the CDR3 with reference TRBV30 and TRBJ2-2 gives the whole variable domain SQTIHQWPATLVQPVGSPLSLECTVEGTSNPNLYWYRQAAGRGLQLLFYSVGIGQISSEVPQNLSASRPQDRQFILSSKKLLLSDSGFYLCAWSKTGSSLPGELFFGEGSRLTVL.

This chain links TRBV25-1 with TRBJ2-3; 7 positions match TRBD2. The CDR3 spans 13 residues. Losses at the gene ends were 7 bases for V and 1 base for J; bases not matched to a gene: 2. Germline V CDR1 and CDR2: MGHDK, SYGVNS. CDR3 sequence reads: CASNLAGTDTQYF. Written as DNA, the CDR3 is TGTGCCAGCAATCTAGCGGGCACAGATACGCAGTATTTT.

The chain uses TRBV27 and TRBJ1-5; TRBD1 might be the D (6 bases). Germline assignment: CDR1 MNHEY and CDR2 SMNVEV (reference sequence). The CDR3 is 14 amino acids. Trimming shortened V by 5 bases and J by 3 bases, and 11 bases separated the two germline ends. CDR3 sequence reads: CASSPSGVNQPQHF. The DNA of the CDR3 is TGTGCCAGCAGTCCGTCAGGGGTCAATCAGCCCCAGCATTTT.

The chain recombines TRBV15 with TRBJ2-1; TRBD2 agrees at 10 bases. The CDR3 length is 15 residues. V gave up 8 bases and J gave up 3 bases; unmatched junction bases: 7. Looked up from germline, CDR1 is LNHNV and CDR2 is YYDKDF (reference sequence). As DNA, the CDR3 is TGTGCCACCTCGCAACTAGCGGGGATCTACAATGAGCAGTTCTTC. Amino acids: CATSQLAGIYNEQFF. Looking up the rest from reference TRBV15 and TRBJ2-1 gives the full variable domain: DAMVIQNPRYQVTQFGKPVTLSCSQTLNHNVMYWYQQKSSQAPKLLFHYYDKDFNNEADTPDNFQSRRPNTSFCFLDIRSPGLGDTAMYLCATSQLAGIYNEQFFGPGTRLTVL.

The J gene is TRBJ2-6, the V gene TRBV5-1, with 8 bases identical to TRBD1. Looked up from germline, CDR1 is SGHRS and CDR2 is YFSETQ. The CDR3 runs 18 residues. With 4 bases clipped from V and 4 bases from J, the junction kept 13 bases outside the gene matches. CDR3 bases: TGCGCCAGCAGCCCTCAGGGGGCTACCGCTCCCGGGGCCAACGTCCTGACTTTC. Encoded protein: CASSPQGATAPGANVLTF.

The V call is TRBV28, the J call TRBJ1-5; no definite D call. V shed 5 bases and J shed 0 bases, with 8 bases lying between them. CDR1 is MDHEN and CDR2 is SYDVKM in the germline V gene. The CDR3 has 14 amino acids. The CDR3 coding sequence is TGTGCCAGCAGTCCCGTAATTAGCAATCAGCCCCAGCATTTT. Translated: CASSPVISNQPQHF.

The genes are TRBV18 and TRBJ2-1, with D possibly matching TRBD1 (6 bases). V gave up 6 bases and J gave up 4 bases, with 16 bases separating them. CDR1 and CDR2 from the germline V gene are KGHSH and LQKENI. This CDR3 has 15 amino acids. The CDR3 nucleotides read TGTGCCAGCTCCCGAACAGGGTACCCTTACAATGAGCAGTTCTTC. This codes for CASSRTGYPYNEQFF.